The clone carrying this T cell receptor (beta chain) was detected ten times or more. Its matching antigen is unknown. Each CDR3 protein is one row after TCRdb ran MiXCR on the reads. The sample holds about 200,000 distinct CDR3 sequences; roughly 9.8% are singletons and the top ten take approximately 4.2%. This entry comes from a study of T cell repertoires in cytomegalovirus infection. As for the study in general: Matching HLA type, along with CMV infection, was indicated by public TCR beta signatures. Study results and caveats: Of the TCR beta families, the public ones yielded a cumulative frequency that identified carriers of CMV plus the relevant HLA. HLA-C-restricted CMV-specific TCR beta clonotypes were dominant in the ex vivo response.

The CDR3 contains 15 residues. The V and J ends lost 5 bases and 3 bases respectively, with 17 bases between them. Looked up from germline, CDR1 is SGHTA and CDR2 is FQGTGA. The receptor's source is a human donor in good health (CMV status not recorded). Some clones in this sample may be carry-over from other donors' samples. The chain recombines TRBV7-3 with TRBJ2-7; D is unresolved. Sequencing was performed on PBMCs. In DNA, the CDR3 is TGTGCCAGCAGCCAACTCACTACCAAGCGCTACGAGCAGTACTTC. Translated, it gives CASSQLTTKRYEQYF.